This entry lists 31 T cell receptor beta chains sequenced from one sample in a study of cytotoxic CD8 clonotypes in ibrutinib-treated CLL. Profiled with immunoSEQ multiplex PCR; TCRdb holds only in-frame clones, not every one. The table has approximately 160,000 clones, 70% to 90% seen once. The sample was PBMCs, taken at disease progression, from a patient treated with ibrutinib. Receptors originate from a human donor with chronic lymphocytic leukemia.

This chain links TRBV6-1 with TRBJ2-7, with TRBD2 matching over 7 bases. Trimming at V came to 7 bases and at J to 0 bases, leaving 9 bases not matched to a gene. Per the germline V gene, CDR1 is MNHNS and CDR2 is SASEGT. CDR3 length equals 15 residues. CDR3 in DNA: TGTGCCAGCAAAGACGGCCCGGGGGGCTCCTACGAGCAGTACTTC. Protein: CASKDGPGGSYEQYF.

This chain joins TRBV7-9 and TRBJ2-1; D is undetermined. V dropped 1 base and J dropped 1 base, with 11 bases sitting between them. CDR1 is SEHNR and CDR2 is FQNEAQ in the germline V gene (reference sequence). The CDR3 contains 16 residues. CDR3: CASSLELGPSYNEQFF. DNA of the CDR3: TGTGCCAGCAGCTTAGAACTCGGCCCTTCCTACAATGAGCAGTTCTTC. Using reference TRBV7-9 and TRBJ2-1 for the parts outside the CDR3, the full variable domain is DTGVSQNPRHKITKRGQNVTFRCDPISEHNRLYWYRQTLGQGPEFLTYFQNEAQLEKSRLLSDRFSAERPKGSFSTLEIQRTEQGDSAMYLCASSLELGPSYNEQFFGPGTRLTVL.

The V call is TRBV5-1, the J call TRBJ2-1, with D tentatively TRBD1 (6 bases). The CDR3 runs 15 residues. V lost 2 bases to trimming and J lost 0 bases, with 9 bases between them. The germline V gene has CDR1 SGHRS and CDR2 YFSETQ. The CDR3 region is CASSLDRNSYNEQFF. CDR3 nucleotide sequence: TGCGCCAGCAGCTTAGACAGGAACTCCTACAATGAGCAGTTCTTC.

The J gene is TRBJ2-2, the V gene TRBV25-1; TRBD2 aligns across 11 bases. CDR1 and CDR2 (germline): MGHDK, SYGVNS. This CDR3 is built from 15 residues. The J segment lost 10 bases and the V segment lost 1 base, leaving 5 bases of the junction unmatched. This CDR3 reads CASSEFLTSGMELFF. The CDR3 coding sequence is TGTGCCAGCAGTGAATTTTTGACTAGCGGGATGGAGCTGTTTTTT. The full variable domain, with the rest looked up from reference TRBV25-1 and TRBJ2-2, is EADIYQTPRYLVIGTGKKITLECSQTMGHDKMYWYQQDPGMELHLIHYSYGVNSTEKGDLSSESTVSRIRTEHFPLTLESARPSHTSQYLCASSEFLTSGMELFFGEGSRLTVL.

The rearrangement joins TRBV28 to TRBJ2-3; D is unclear. The CDR3 covers 13 residues. Germline CDR1 is MDHEN and CDR2 is SYDVKM. Trimming cost V 6 bases and J 3 bases, with 10 bases left between them. CDR3 nucleotides: TGTGCCAGCAGACAACATGGGACAGATACGCAGTATTTT. It specifies CASRQHGTDTQYF.

In this sample, this clone turned up once. The gene calls are TRBV28 and TRBJ2-5; 7 nucleotides agree with TRBD1. The germline gives CDR1 MDHEN, CDR2 SYDVKM. This CDR3 has 15 amino acids. V lost 5 bases and J lost 5; bases outside the gene matches: 11. Here the CDR3 DNA reads TGTGCCAGCAGTCCCCCCTACAGGGGAGTGGAGACCCAGTACTTC. Amino acids: CASSPPYRGVETQYF.

The rearrangement uses TRBV9 and TRBJ1-2; D is unclear. The V end was cut by 4 bases, the J end by 8 bases, with 18 bases between. This CDR3 is 14 amino acids long. The germline V gene has CDR1 SGDLS and CDR2 YYNGEE. Here the CDR3 DNA reads TGTGCCAGCAGCAACCCGACTTTCACCCGGGGCTACACCTTC. Protein: CASSNPTFTRGYTF.

This clone was recorded a few times. The gene calls are TRBV18 and TRBJ1-1; D may be TRBD1 (6 bases). CDR1 is KGHSH and CDR2 is LQKENI in the germline V gene. CDR3 length: 15 residues. Trimming took 4 bases from V and 1 from J, leaving 13 bases between them. CDR3 region: CASSQDSPSNTEAFF. The CDR3 DNA is TGTGCCAGCTCACAGGACAGTCCTTCGAACACTGAAGCTTTCTTT. Full variable domain (outside the CDR3, taken from reference TRBV18 and TRBJ1-1): NAGVMQNPRHLVRRRGQEARLRCSPMKGHSHVYWYRQLPEEGLKFMVYLQKENIIDESGMPKERFSAEFPKEGPSILRIQQVVRGDSAAYFCASSQDSPSNTEAFFGQGTRLTVV.

The rearrangement joins TRBV5-1 to TRBJ2-2, with D unclear. The length of the CDR3 is 12 residues. V lost 4 bases and J lost 4, with 5 bases in between. CDR1 SGHRS and CDR2 YFSETQ come from the germline V gene. For the CDR3, the DNA is TGCGCCAGCAGCGTTACCACCGGGGAGCTGTTTTTT. Residues: CASSVTTGELFF.

The CDR3 sequence: CASSPDRGLTGELFF. Written as DNA, the CDR3 is TGTGCCAGCAGCCCGGACAGGGGTTTAACCGGGGAGCTGTTTTTT. The chain carries TRBV11-3 and TRBJ2-2, with 9 nucleotides matching TRBD1. This CDR3 region has 15 residues. The V gene end was trimmed by 5 bases and the J gene end by 5 bases; junction bases not matched to a gene: 6. Germline lookup yields CDR1 SGHNT and CDR2 YENEEA.

V gene TRBV30 combines with J gene TRBJ1-1; D is possibly TRBD1 (6 bases). CDR3 length: 13 amino acids. CDR1 GTSNPN and CDR2 SVGIG come from the germline V gene (reference sequence). The ends were cut back, 5 bases at V and 1 base at J, with 11 bases in the middle. CDR3 sequence (DNA): TGTGCCTGGGCTAAGGGACAGAACACTGAAGCTTTCTTT. Translating it yields CAWAKGQNTEAFF.

This chain joins TRBV5-4 and TRBJ1-1; 7 positions agree with TRBD1. The length of the CDR3 is 16 residues. The ends lost 1 base at V and 5 bases at J; junction bases unmatched: 11. Germline CDR1 SGHNT, CDR2 YYREEE (reference sequence). CDR3 region: CASSLKDRLRGTEAFF. The CDR3 DNA reads as TGTGCCAGCAGCTTGAAGGACAGGCTAAGAGGAACTGAAGCTTTCTTT.

This clone showed up just once. This chain uses TRBV28 with TRBJ1-5; TRBD1 agrees at 9 bases. The CDR3 contains 14 residues. Germline V gives CDR1 MDHEN, CDR2 SYDVKM. V lost 6 bases to trimming and J lost 7 bases; unmatched junction nucleotides: 7. The CDR3 coding sequence is TGTGCCAGCAGAAGGACAGGGGACCGGCAGCCCCAGCATTTT. It encodes CASRRTGDRQPQHF.

This rearrangement joins TRBV7-6 to TRBJ2-3, with 9 bases that match TRBD1. V dropped 4 bases and J dropped 8; count of bases not matched to a gene: 10. Germline assignment: CDR1 SGHVS and CDR2 FNYEAQ. This CDR3 is 15 amino acids long. CDR3 loop: CASSSMDRGGGTQYF. Written as DNA, the CDR3 is TGTGCCAGCAGCTCTATGGACAGGGGAGGCGGTACGCAGTATTTT.

The chain is built from TRBV9 and TRBJ2-3; 8 nucleotides agree with TRBD1. Per germline, CDR1 SGDLS and CDR2 YYNGEE. V gave up 3 bases and J gave up 7 bases; unmatched junction bases: 10. The length of the CDR3 is 15 residues. The CDR3, as DNA: TGTGCCAGCAGCGGTCGGCAGCAGGGGGCAAATACGCAGTATTTT. It encodes CASSGRQQGANTQYF.

This chain connects TRBV4-3 to TRBJ2-4; 8 bases agree with TRBD1. The CDR3 covers 16 residues. V lost 2 bases, J lost 7 bases, and 10 bases stayed unmatched. CDR1 and CDR2 from the germline V gene are LGHNA and YSLEER. Here the CDR3 reads CASSQLPGGAENIQYF. CDR3 DNA: TGCGCCAGCAGCCAACTTCCAGGGGGCGCGGAGAACATTCAGTACTTC.

The chain links TRBV9 to TRBJ1-2; D might be TRBD1 (5 bases). In germline, CDR1 is SGDLS, CDR2 YYNGEE. This CDR3 is built from 16 residues. V was pared by 4 bases and J by 4 bases, with 20 bases between. The CDR3 sequence is CASSPPGRPTGYGYTF. The CDR3 DNA is TGTGCCAGCAGCCCCCCGGGACGGCCCACGGGCTATGGCTACACCTTC. Full variable domain (outside the CDR3, taken from reference TRBV9 and TRBJ1-2): DSGVTQTPKHLITATGQRVTLRCSPRSGDLSVYWYQQSLDQGLQFLIQYYNGEERAKGNILERFSAQQFPDLHSELNLSSLELGDSALYFCASSPPGRPTGYGYTFGSGTRLTVV.

The genes are TRBV10-3 and TRBJ1-4; 7 positions agree with TRBD1. Germline CDR1 is ENHRY and CDR2 is SYGVKD. V lost 6 bases to trimming and J lost 8 bases; unmatched junction nucleotides: 0. This CDR3 is built from 11 residues. The CDR3 coding sequence is TGTGCCATCAGCAGGGGGGAAAAACTGTTTTTT. Its translation: CAISRGEKLFF.

This chain uses TRBV5-1 with TRBJ2-7; no clear D. Trimming left V 0 bases short and J 3 bases short, with 7 bases between. Germline CDR1 and CDR2: SGHRS and YFSETQ. The length of the CDR3 is 13 residues. CDR3 loop: CASSLGLFYEQYF. The CDR3 nucleotides read TGCGCCAGCAGCTTGGGACTTTTCTACGAGCAGTACTTC.

This rearrangement joins TRBV4-2 to TRBJ2-3; 8 bases fit TRBD2. J was trimmed by 0 bases and V by 1 base; bases with no gene match: 6. The length of the CDR3 is 17 residues. Germline loops: CDR1 LGHNA, CDR2 YNFKEQ. The CDR3 DNA is TGTGCCAGCAGCCAAGCGGTACTAGCGGAAAGCACAGATACGCAGTATTTT. Translating it yields CASSQAVLAESTDTQYF.

This sequence joins TRBV19 and TRBJ2-7, with 11 nucleotides matching TRBD2. The CDR3 sequence is 15 residues long. Germline CDR1 is LNHDA and CDR2 is SQIVND (reference sequence). V lost 4 bases to trimming and J lost 4 bases; unmatched junction nucleotides: 6. For the CDR3, the DNA is TGTGCCAGTAGTAGTCGACTAGCGGGGCGGTACGAGCAGTACTTC. Translated, it gives CASSSRLAGRYEQYF.

This clone was seen just once. V and J are TRBV10-2 and TRBJ1-4, with a tentative D call TRBD1 (6 bases). V dropped 8 bases and J dropped 0 bases, with 13 bases sitting between them. Per germline, CDR1 WSHSY and CDR2 SAAADI. This CDR3 is built from 15 residues. CDR3 sequence reads: CASSGDSATNEKLFF. Here the CDR3 DNA reads TGCGCCAGCTCAGGGGATTCGGCAACTAATGAAAAACTGTTTTTT.

This chain uses TRBV19 with TRBJ2-7, with D possibly matching TRBD1 (8 bases). With 5 bases removed from V and 3 bases from J, the gap between germline ends came to 17 bases. This CDR3 has 15 residues. Germline V gives CDR1 LNHDA, CDR2 SQIVND (reference sequence). CDR3 sequence (DNA): TGTGCCAGTAGTTCTCGACAGGGGAGGGACTACGAGCAGTACTTC. Its protein product is CASSSRQGRDYEQYF.

The chain is built from TRBV7-3 and TRBJ2-1; D might be TRBD1 or TRBD2, each matching 7 bases. The CDR3 extends over 16 amino acids. Germline CDR1 reads SGHTA; CDR2 reads FQGTGA. The V end was cut by 5 bases, the J end by 2 bases, with 16 bases between. CDR3 bases: TGTGCCAGCAGCCCCATGACAGGGACTACCTACAATGAGCAGTTCTTC. Translation gives CASSPMTGTTYNEQFF.

V and J are TRBV5-1 and TRBJ2-7, with D unclear. This CDR3 is 12 amino acids long. Trimming removed 4 bases at V and 0 bases at J, with 5 bases between. The germline gives CDR1 SGHRS, CDR2 YFSETQ. DNA for the CDR3: TGCGCCAGCAGCGGGGACTCCTACGAGCAGTACTTC. This sequence encodes CASSGDSYEQYF.

The genes are TRBV5-8 and TRBJ1-2, with unresolved D. This CDR3 is 15 amino acids long. Trimming pared 0 bases from V and 8 bases from J, leaving 17 bases between. The germline CDR1 and CDR2 sequences are SGHTS and YDEGEE. As DNA, the CDR3 is TGTGCCAGCAGCTTGGGGCCCTTACGTAAGAGGGGCTACACCTTC. This sequence encodes CASSLGPLRKRGYTF.

This sequence joins TRBV7-3 and TRBJ2-5; no definite D call. Germline assignment: CDR1 SGHTA and CDR2 FQGTGA. V was pared by 5 bases and J by 5 bases, with 12 bases between. This CDR3 has 13 amino acids. The CDR3 is CASSPTRLETQYF. The CDR3, as DNA: TGTGCCAGCAGCCCTACTCGCTTGGAGACCCAGTACTTC.

The V and J genes are TRBV6-4 and TRBJ2-1, with 11 bases fitting TRBD2. Unmatched junction bases numbered 6, after V lost 6 bases and J lost 5 bases. The CDR3 has 15 residues. Germline CDR1 and CDR2: MRHNA and SNTAGT. The CDR3 DNA reads as TGTGCCAGCAGGATTAGCGGGAGGGCCCACAATGAGCAGTTCTTC. It codes for CASRISGRAHNEQFF.

CDR3 in DNA: TGTGCCAGTAGTATCGAAGGGTACTACAATGAGCAGTTCTTC. This translates into CASSIEGYYNEQFF. J is TRBJ2-1 and V is TRBV19; D unclear. Trimming took 3 bases from V and 3 from J, leaving 9 bases between them. Germline CDR1 reads LNHDA; CDR2 reads SQIVND (reference sequence). The CDR3 is 14 amino acids.

The chain has TRBV28 and TRBJ2-3; D unresolved. Trimming removed 4 bases from V and 0 bases from J, with 14 bases in between. Germline values: CDR1 MDHEN, CDR2 SYDVKM. This CDR3 region has 16 residues. The chain's CDR3 is CASSSNRRSSTDTQYF. CDR3 coding DNA: TGTGCCAGCAGTTCCAACCGGAGATCTAGCACAGATACGCAGTATTTT.

This clone was seen just once. The gene calls are TRBV5-5 and TRBJ1-5; TRBD1 aligns across 7 bases. The ends lost 5 bases at V and 5 bases at J; junction bases unmatched: 7. Germline CDR1 SGHKS, CDR2 YYEKEE (reference sequence). The CDR3 extends over 14 amino acids. CDR3 DNA sequence: TGTGCCAGCAGTCCGGGACAGAGCGATCAGCCCCAGCATTTT. It is translated as CASSPGQSDQPQHF.